The T cell receptor (beta chain) under discussion was sequenced for a study of shared T cell receptors in the human thymus. Some clones are missing from TCRdb's copy, which holds only in-frame ones; the method was immunoSEQ multiplex PCR. This sample has 630,000 or so clones, with about 87% found just once. Trimming cost V 6 bases and J 2 bases; bases outside gene matches: 9. The CDR3 contains 15 residues. Germline loops: CDR1 MNHEY, CDR2 SMNVEV (reference sequence). In addition, the sample was reused for a study of human thymus T cells. As reported in that work: Healthy Finnish infants undergoing corrective surgery for congenital heart defects were the donors. Thymus specimens were resections from corrective heart surgery. Biased V and J segment usage appeared in thymus and peripheral blood. Thymic TCR repertoires of unrelated people reportedly overlapped highly.

The sequencing sample was made of thymocytes. This sequence was found in a boy under two years old with a congenital heart defect. The chain carries TRBV27 and TRBJ2-7, with TRBD1 identical over 8 bases. CDR3 DNA: TGTGCCAGCAGGGCGACACAGGGGGATCCCTACGAGCAGTACTTC. The encoded protein is CASRATQGDPYEQYF.